This record looks at one T cell receptor (beta chain) sequence and its context. This record belongs to a study of blood T cell repertoires in COVID-19. Study summary: Acute and convalescent COVID-19 specimens originated in the United States, Italy and Spain.

The V end was cut by 5 bases, the J end by 3 bases, with 16 bases between. CDR3 length: 15 residues. Germline V lookup: CDR1 PRHDT, CDR2 FYEKMQ (reference sequence). Source study methods: Quantification of nucleated cells was approximated via reference gene primer amplification. Clones were sequenced by immunoSEQ multiplex PCR, and TCRdb holds only the in-frame ones, with some missing. For V, J and clone size, that table is used; D and trimming come from the DNA. The data show approximately 170,000 clones, about 88% seen once. The sequencing sample was made of peripheral blood. This clonotype was obtained from a man in his fifties or sixties who had recovered from COVID-19. V gene TRBV13 combines with J gene TRBJ1-2; D is unresolved. CDR3 amino acids: CASSPDLSSDYGYTF. CDR3 bases: TGTGCCAGCAGCCCAGATCTAAGCAGCGACTATGGCTACACCTTC.